A single sample gave rise to the 8 T cell receptor beta chains below, sequenced in a study of radiotherapy plus CTLA-4 blockade in lung cancer. Data came from immunoSEQ multiplex PCR; TCRdb stores just in-frame clones and leaves some out. The table records 45,000 or so clones, 73% of them present only once. Sequenced material: peripheral blood, taken from a patient treated with radiotherapy plus ipilimumab. The receptors here all came from a human donor with non-small cell lung cancer who had a complete response to radiotherapy plus ipilimumab.

V usage is TRBV30 and J usage is TRBJ1-6, with 9 nucleotides matching TRBD1. The J segment lost 14 bases and the V segment lost 2 bases, leaving 31 bases of the junction unmatched. Germline CDR1 reads GTSNPN; CDR2 reads SVGIG (reference sequence). The CDR3 runs to 21 residues. The CDR3 bases are TGTGCCTGGAGTCTCCGCTGGGCAGACCGTGAACAGGGGGCCCCCCGGTTAGCCCTCCACTTT. Encoded protein: CAWSLRWADREQGAPRLALHF.

The genes are TRBV5-8 and TRBJ1-2; D is unresolved. The V end was cut by 4 bases, the J end by 3 bases, with 16 bases between. This CDR3 has 15 residues. Germline CDR1 and CDR2: SGHTS and YDEGEE. This chain's CDR3 is CASSPTLRSYYGYTF. For the CDR3, the DNA is TGTGCCAGCAGCCCCACTTTGAGATCTTACTATGGCTACACCTTC.

The V and J genes are TRBV23-1 and TRBJ2-6; perhaps TRBD1 as D (6 bases). TRBV23-1 is marked as an open reading frame, function uncertain. This CDR3 has 17 amino acids. Trimming pared 3 bases from V and 0 bases from J, leaving 12 bases between. CDR3 sequence: CASSQVRGDSGANVLTF. CDR3 coding DNA: TGCGCCAGCAGTCAGGTCAGGGGAGACTCTGGGGCCAACGTCCTGACTTTC.

V is TRBV6-5 and J is TRBJ2-5, with TRBD2 matching over 7 bases. With 0 bases clipped from V and 4 bases from J, the junction kept 8 bases outside the gene matches. The CDR3 runs 16 residues. The germline V gene has CDR1 MNHEY and CDR2 SVGAGI. This chain's CDR3 is CASSYSFPGGRETQYF. DNA for the CDR3: TGTGCCAGCAGTTACTCGTTCCCGGGAGGCAGAGAGACCCAGTACTTC.

The chain joins TRBV11-2 to TRBJ2-4; no firm D call. Per the germline V gene, CDR1 is SGHAT and CDR2 is FQNNGV. The CDR3 runs to 15 residues. Trimming removed 5 bases from V and 0 bases from J, with 11 bases in between. The CDR3 DNA reads TGTGCCAGCAGCCGTTCGGCGGTAGCCAAAAACATTCAGTACTTC. Translating it yields CASSRSAVAKNIQYF.

This clone was seen only once. The V gene is TRBV9, the J gene TRBJ1-1; D gene uncertain. CDR1 is SGDLS, CDR2 YYNGEE, per germline. V lost 0 bases, J lost 6 bases, and 9 bases lay in between. This CDR3 contains 13 residues. The CDR3 loop reads CASSVALFAEAFF. For the CDR3, the DNA is TGTGCCAGCAGCGTAGCCCTGTTTGCTGAAGCTTTCTTT. The whole variable domain, filled in from reference TRBV9 and TRBJ1-1, reads DSGVTQTPKHLITATGQRVTLRCSPRSGDLSVYWYQQSLDQGLQFLIQYYNGEERAKGNILERFSAQQFPDLHSELNLSSLELGDSALYFCASSVALFAEAFFGQGTRLTVV.

The chain links TRBV4-1 to TRBJ1-5; D unresolved. CDR1 is MGHRA and CDR2 is YSYEKL in the germline V gene. V dropped 3 bases and J dropped 7 bases, with 10 bases sitting between them. The CDR3 runs to 13 residues. The chain's CDR3 is CASSQATRQPQHF. The CDR3 DNA reads TGCGCCAGCAGCCAGGCTACTAGACAGCCCCAGCATTTT.

The rearrangement joins TRBV2 to TRBJ1-2; D is unclear. The CDR3 loop spans 12 amino acids. Deletions cut 6 bases from V and 5 bases from J, with 10 bases between. Germline CDR1 is SNHLY and CDR2 is FYNNEI. CDR3 sequence (DNA): TGTGCCAGCAGCGAAAGAGGGTATGGCTACACCTTC. It codes for CASSERGYGYTF.